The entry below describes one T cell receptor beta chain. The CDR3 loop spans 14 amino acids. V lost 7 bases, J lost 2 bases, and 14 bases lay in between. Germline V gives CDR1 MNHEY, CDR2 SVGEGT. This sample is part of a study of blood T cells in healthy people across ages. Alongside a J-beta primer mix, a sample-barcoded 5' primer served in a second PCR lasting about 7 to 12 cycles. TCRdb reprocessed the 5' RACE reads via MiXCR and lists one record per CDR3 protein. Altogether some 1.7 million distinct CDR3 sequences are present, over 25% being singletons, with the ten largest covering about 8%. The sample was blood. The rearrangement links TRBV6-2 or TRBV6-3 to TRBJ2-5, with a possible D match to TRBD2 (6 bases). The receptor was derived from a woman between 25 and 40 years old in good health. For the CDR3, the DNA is TGTGCCAGCATGGGGCTAGCGCTTCAAGAGACCCAGTACTTC. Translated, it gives CASMGLALQETQYF.